The 15 T cell receptor beta chains given below trace back to one sample, sequenced in a study of graft-versus-host responses after intestinal transplantation. Their antigens remain unidentified. TCRdb's table, derived via immunoSEQ multiplex PCR, lists solely in-frame clones and lacks some. The sample has over 100,000 clones; 85% to 95% are singletons. The sample was unstimulated CD8+ T cells sorted from spleen or lymph node cells, taken before intestinal transplant. The receptors were sampled from a human donor who received an intestinal transplant.

This chain uses TRBV2 with TRBJ1-2; D is perhaps TRBD1 (5 bases). This CDR3 contains 17 residues. Germline V gives CDR1 SNHLY, CDR2 FYNNEI. Trimming took off 3 bases at V and 8 bases at J, with 25 bases between the two ends. CDR3: CASSDRPGRTSVGGYTF. CDR3 coding DNA: TGTGCCAGCAGTGACCGGCCAGGGAGGACCTCGGTCGGCGGCTACACCTTC.

The chain has TRBV5-8 and TRBJ2-1; TRBD2 agrees at 8 bases. Losses at the gene ends were 0 bases for V and 7 bases for J; bases not matched to a gene: 21. Per germline, CDR1 SGHTS and CDR2 YDEGEE. The CDR3 is made up of 20 amino acids. CDR3 sequence: CASSLGTSLAGPREGNEQFF. DNA of the CDR3: TGTGCCAGCAGCTTGGGTACCAGCCTAGCGGGCCCCCGCGAGGGGAATGAGCAGTTCTTC.

The genes are TRBV6-5 and TRBJ2-7, with TRBD1 matching 7 bases. The CDR3 totals 12 residues. Germline V lookup: CDR1 MNHEY, CDR2 SVGAGI. V was pared by 6 bases and J by 5 bases, with 4 bases of the junction left unmatched. The CDR3 region has the DNA TGTGCCAGCAGACTAACAGGGGACGAGCAGTACTTC. As protein: CASRLTGDEQYF.

This sequence joins TRBV6-5 and TRBJ1-1; the D gene is possibly TRBD1 (6 bases). The germline V gene has CDR1 MNHEY and CDR2 SVGAGI. With 0 bases removed from V and 1 base from J, the gap between germline ends came to 9 bases. The CDR3 totals 15 residues. The CDR3 DNA sequence: TGTGCCAGCAGTTACTCCCGGACAGCGAACACTGAAGCTTTCTTT. Its protein product is CASSYSRTANTEAFF.

J is TRBJ2-5 and V is TRBV28; no firm D call. V gave up 1 base and J gave up 4 bases, with 4 bases separating them. Germline V lookup: CDR1 MDHEN, CDR2 SYDVKM. The CDR3 length is 12 residues. The CDR3 bases are TGTGCCAGCAGTTTATATCGAGAGACCCAGTACTTC. Residues: CASSLYRETQYF.

The J gene is TRBJ1-5, the V gene TRBV4-3; a weak D match, TRBD1 (5 bases). The germline CDR1 and CDR2 sequences are LGHNA and YSLEER. The CDR3 extends over 17 amino acids. V was clipped by 0 bases and J by 3 bases, with 15 bases between them. Here the CDR3 reads CASSQDVAQELNQPQHF. The CDR3 DNA follows: TGCGCCAGCAGCCAAGATGTGGCACAGGAACTCAATCAGCCCCAGCATTTT.

Details on this clone: In the same sample, other DNA sequences code for this CDR3. The chain combines TRBV9 with TRBJ2-5; D tentatively fits TRBD1 or TRBD2 (6 bases each). Deletions cut 0 bases from V and 2 bases from J, with 8 bases between. Germline CDR1 SGDLS, CDR2 YYNGEE. The CDR3 is made up of 14 amino acids. The CDR3 reads CASSVGGAQETQYF. The CDR3 DNA follows: TGTGCCAGCAGCGTAGGGGGGGCTCAAGAGACCCAGTACTTC.

The chain employs TRBV7-8 and TRBJ1-5, with TRBD1 identical over 9 bases. The J segment lost 0 bases and the V segment lost 5 bases, leaving 20 bases of the junction unmatched. The V gene's germline CDR1 is SGHVS and CDR2 FQNEAQ. The CDR3 has 21 residues. The CDR3 is CASSGRDRVLFHPYSNQPQHF. CDR3 nucleotides: TGTGCCAGCAGCGGCCGGGACAGGGTCCTATTTCACCCCTATAGCAATCAGCCCCAGCATTTT.

The chain employs TRBV13 and TRBJ2-7; D may be TRBD2 (6 bases). The germline V gene encodes CDR1 PRHDT and CDR2 FYEKMQ (reference sequence). The CDR3 is made up of 16 amino acids. Trimming took off 5 bases at V and 2 bases at J, with 19 bases between the two ends. DNA for the CDR3: TGTGCCAGCAGCCCCCCGGCAGTAGGAGGGCCCTACGAGCAGTACTTC. This gives the protein CASSPPAVGGPYEQYF.

The V gene is TRBV15, the J gene TRBJ1-4; 9 positions match TRBD1. The germline V gene has CDR1 LNHNV and CDR2 YYDKDF (reference sequence). This CDR3 spans 15 amino acids. With V trimmed by 1 base and J by 6 bases, 3 bases remained unmatched. In DNA, the CDR3 is TGTGCCACCAGCAGAGTGGACAGGGGAGATGAAAAACTGTTTTTT. Amino acids: CATSRVDRGDEKLFF.

The chain links TRBV27 to TRBJ2-7; 7 bases are a match to TRBD1. V shed 4 bases and J 2 bases; nucleotides not matched to a gene: 5. The CDR3 loop spans 14 amino acids. CDR1 and CDR2 from the germline V gene are MNHEY and SMNVEV (reference sequence). CDR3 residues: CASSWDSETYEQYF. CDR3 nucleotide sequence: TGTGCCAGCAGTTGGGACAGCGAAACCTACGAGCAGTACTTC.

The J gene is TRBJ2-7, the V gene TRBV28; 8 positions match TRBD1. Germline V gives CDR1 MDHEN, CDR2 SYDVKM. After removal of 3 bases from V and 4 bases from J, the junction contained 5 bases not matched to a gene. This CDR3 comprises 14 residues. The CDR3 DNA sequence: TGTGCCAGCAGTTTGACAGGGGCAAATTACGAGCAGTACTTC. Translating gives CASSLTGANYEQYF.

CDR3 nucleotides: TGCGCCAGCAGCCAGGGTGTCTACGAGCAGTACTTC. Translated: CASSQGVYEQYF. The chain combines TRBV4-1 with TRBJ2-5; D remains ambiguous. TRBJ2-7 matches the DNA end more closely, so the J call is doubtful. Germline V gene sequence: CDR1 MGHRA, CDR2 YSYEKL. The CDR3 loop spans 12 amino acids.

The chain has TRBV9 and TRBJ2-2; 7 bases are shared with TRBD1. V lost 3 bases, J lost 9 bases, and 8 bases stayed unmatched. The CDR3 is made up of 14 amino acids. In germline, CDR1 is SGDLS, CDR2 YYNGEE. The CDR3 spells CASSDSSTGRELFF. CDR3 nucleotides: TGTGCCAGCAGCGATTCCTCGACAGGGAGGGAGCTGTTTTTT.

This chain connects TRBV5-5 to TRBJ1-5; 8 bases align to TRBD1. Germline loops: CDR1 SGHKS, CDR2 YYEKEE (reference sequence). The junction had 6 bases not matched to a gene; V was cut back by 4 bases and J by 6 bases. The CDR3 spans 14 residues. The CDR3 coding sequence is TGTGCCAGCAGCCCGACAGGGGACAGTCAGCCCCAGCATTTT. Its protein product is CASSPTGDSQPQHF.